Below, 28 T cell receptor beta chains from the same sample are listed, as sequenced in a study of T cell repertoires in cytomegalovirus infection. TCRdb passed the reads through MiXCR, listing each CDR3 protein once. The table records under 800,000 distinct CDR3 sequences, 20% to 30% of them present only once. Source material: CD8+ T cells from PBMCs. All receptors derive from a human donor in good health (CMV status not recorded). Some clones in this sample may be carry-over from other donors' samples.

The J gene is TRBJ1-4, the V gene TRBV7-1, with D tentatively TRBD1 (5 bases). TRBV7-1 is annotated as an ORF whose role is uncertain. The ends were cut back, 5 bases at V and 3 bases at J, with 13 bases in the middle. This CDR3 has 15 residues. DNA of the CDR3: TGTGCCAGCAGCCAGTCGGGACTCTCTAATGAAAAACTGTTTTTT. It is translated as CASSQSGLSNEKLFF.

The chain carries TRBV20-1 and TRBJ2-7; 7 nucleotides line up with TRBD1. This CDR3 has 16 residues. Trimming at V came to 5 bases and at J to 3 bases, leaving 16 bases not matched to a gene. The germline V gene has CDR1 DFQATT and CDR2 SNEGSKA (reference sequence). CDR3 in DNA: TGCAGTGCTTCCGGCTTTACAGGGGTTTCCAACTACGAGCAGTACGTC. It specifies CSASGFTGVSNYEQYV.

This clonotype was observed a few times. The chain recombines TRBV28 with TRBJ1-4, with 8 bases aligning to TRBD1. V shed 6 bases, J shed 3 bases, and the junction held 6 bases outside the gene matches. The CDR3 covers 15 residues. CDR1 is MDHEN and CDR2 is SYDVKM in the germline V gene. The CDR3 sequence: CASRTTGDPNEKLFF. CDR3 DNA: TGTGCCAGCAGGACGACAGGGGACCCTAATGAAAAACTGTTTTTT.

This chain connects TRBV24-1 to TRBJ2-2, with D possibly matching TRBD2 (6 bases). Germline V lookup: CDR1 KGHDR, CDR2 SFDVKD. The CDR3 extends over 15 amino acids. Trimming took 3 bases from V and 5 from J, leaving 12 bases between them. For the CDR3, the DNA is TGTGCCACCAGTGATAGGCAGGGAGGAACCGGGGAGCTGTTTTTT. It yields the protein CATSDRQGGTGELFF.

This clonotype appeared a few times. The V and J genes are TRBV20-1 and TRBJ2-1, with D unresolved. V gave up 3 bases and J gave up 4 bases, with 13 bases separating them. From germline, CDR1 is DFQATT and CDR2 SNEGSKA (reference sequence). The CDR3 runs 14 residues. CDR3 sequence: CSARGPPTYNEQFF. CDR3 coding DNA: TGCAGTGCTAGGGGTCCCCCTACGTACAATGAGCAGTTCTTC.

This clonotype has just a few counts. The chain recombines TRBV7-9 with TRBJ1-4; D unclear. Trimming shortened V by 3 bases and J by 3 bases, and 11 bases separated the two germline ends. CDR3 size: 15 residues. Germline values: CDR1 SEHNR, CDR2 FQNEAQ (reference sequence). CDR3 in DNA: TGTGCCAGCAGCTTCGGGGAGACTCCTAATGAAAAACTGTTTTTT. Protein sequence: CASSFGETPNEKLFF. Using reference TRBV7-9 and TRBJ1-4 for the parts outside the CDR3, the full variable domain is DTGVSQNPRHKITKRGQNVTFRCDPISEHNRLYWYRQTLGQGPEFLTYFQNEAQLEKSRLLSDRFSAERPKGSFSTLEIQRTEQGDSAMYLCASSFGETPNEKLFFGSGTQLSVL.

This clonotype has just a few counts. The rearrangement uses TRBV28 and TRBJ2-3; D remains unclear. Germline CDR1 reads MDHEN; CDR2 reads SYDVKM. Between the trimmed V and J ends, which lost 3 bases and 3 bases, there was a span of 19 bases. The CDR3 covers 17 residues. CDR3 in DNA: TGTGCCAGCAGTTTCTCCGTGGTGTGGGCGGAAACAGATACGCAGTATTTT. It codes for CASSFSVVWAETDTQYF.

In its sample, this clonotype was seen a few times. The rearrangement links TRBV10-3 to TRBJ2-3; 7 bases agree with TRBD1. Unmatched junction bases numbered 4, after V lost 0 bases and J lost 1 base. This CDR3 is 16 amino acids long. Germline lookup yields CDR1 ENHRY and CDR2 SYGVKD. This chain's CDR3 is CAISESWDRGTDTQYF. The CDR3 DNA is TGTGCCATCAGTGAGTCGTGGGACAGAGGCACAGATACGCAGTATTTT.

The V gene is TRBV6-1, the J gene TRBJ2-3; D call uncertain. The CDR3 loop spans 15 amino acids. Looked up from germline, CDR1 is MNHNS and CDR2 is SASEGT. V shed 1 base and J shed 2 bases, with 10 bases lying between them. CDR3 sequence reads: CASSEEVTVTDTQYF. In DNA, the CDR3 is TGTGCCAGCAGTGAAGAAGTCACCGTCACAGATACGCAGTATTTT.

This clonotype occurred once. This could be a read error, since a much larger clone is one nucleotide away. The chain couples TRBV12-3 or TRBV12-4 to TRBJ2-7; D possibly matches TRBD1 or TRBD2 (5 bases each). The length of the CDR3 is 13 residues. In DNA, the CDR3 is TGTGTCAGCAGTTTGGGGGTAACCTACGAGCAGTACGTC. Translation: CVSSLGVTYEQYV.

The table lists this clonotype with a few counts. This chain uses TRBV12-3 or TRBV12-4 with TRBJ2-1; D gene uncertain. CDR3 length equals 12 residues. Trimming cost V 6 bases and J 6 bases, with 9 bases left between them. The CDR3 region is CASRSGPNEQFF. Here the CDR3 DNA reads TGTGCCAGCAGATCCGGGCCCAATGAGCAGTTCTTC.

The J gene is TRBJ2-5, the V gene TRBV7-6; D perhaps matches TRBD1 (5 bases). The germline V and J ends were trimmed by 5 bases and 2 bases, with 9 bases remaining between them. The V gene's germline CDR1 is SGHVS and CDR2 FNYEAQ. There are 13 residues in the CDR3. CDR3 protein: CASSATEQETQYF. CDR3 coding DNA: TGTGCCAGCAGCGCGACAGAACAAGAGACCCAGTACTTC. The whole variable domain, remainder taken from reference TRBV7-6 and TRBJ2-5, is GAGVSQSPRYKVTKRGQDVALRCDPISGHVSLYWYRQALGQGPEFLTYFNYEAQQDKSGLPNDRFSAERPEGSISTLTIQRTEQRDSAMYRCASSATEQETQYFGPGTRLLVL.

The V call is TRBV14, the J call TRBJ2-7, with D unresolved. Deletions cut 5 bases from V and 1 base from J, with 9 bases between. Germline V gene data show CDR1 as SGHDN and CDR2 as FVKESK. This CDR3 has 13 amino acids. The CDR3 spells CASSGLVSYEQYF. CDR3 nucleotide sequence: TGTGCCAGCAGCGGTCTTGTTTCCTACGAGCAGTACTTC.

This clonotype was seen only a few times. The V call is TRBV12-3 or TRBV12-4, the J call TRBJ1-1, with 9 bases matching TRBD1. Trimming at V came to 4 bases and at J to 4 bases, leaving 7 bases not matched to a gene. CDR3 length: 15 amino acids. CDR3 sequence reads: CASSSSRTGATEAFF. The CDR3 DNA reads TGTGCCAGCAGTTCGTCAAGGACAGGGGCCACTGAAGCTTTCTTT.

The V and J genes are TRBV24-1 and TRBJ2-1; 10 bases map to TRBD2. V gave up 9 bases and J gave up 2 bases; unmatched junction bases: 9. Germline values: CDR1 KGHDR, CDR2 SFDVKD. The CDR3 spans 16 residues. DNA for the CDR3: TGTGCCACCGAACCGGAGCGGGGGGGCCCCTACAATGAGCAGTTCTTC. It codes for CATEPERGGPYNEQFF.

With respect to this clonotype: This could be a read error, since a much larger clone is one nucleotide away. V is TRBV7-9 and J is TRBJ1-1; TRBD1 matches at 7 bases. Germline V lookup: CDR1 SEHNR, CDR2 FQNEAQ (reference sequence). This CDR3 is 13 amino acids long. V was pared by 7 bases and J by 3 bases, with 5 bases of the junction left unmatched. CDR3 region: CASTGQGDTEAFF. The CDR3 nucleotides are TGTGCCAGCACCGGGCAGGGGGACACTGAAGCTTTCTTT.

The chain carries TRBV14 and TRBJ2-5; 8 nucleotides agree with TRBD2. The CDR3 spans 15 residues. The J segment lost 5 bases and the V segment lost 4 bases, leaving 9 bases of the junction unmatched. Germline CDR1 and CDR2: SGHDN and FVKESK. The CDR3 region has the DNA TGTGCCAGCAGCCCCTACGGGGGGGGGCTGGAGACCCAGTACTTC. This encodes CASSPYGGGLETQYF.

In this sample, this clonotype turned up a few times. The chain uses TRBV6-5 and TRBJ2-1; TRBD2 agrees at 8 bases. The V and J ends lost 2 bases and 5 bases, in that order; junction bases with no gene match: 5. Germline V gives CDR1 MNHEY, CDR2 SVGAGI. The CDR3 has 15 amino acids. The CDR3 loop is CASSYGRGANNEQFF. The CDR3, as DNA: TGTGCCAGCAGTTACGGGCGGGGGGCCAACAATGAGCAGTTCTTC.

The V gene is TRBV6-2 or TRBV6-3, the J gene TRBJ2-1; 9 bases are a match to TRBD1. CDR1 is MNHEY and CDR2 is SVGEGT in the germline V gene. The CDR3 totals 15 residues. V was pared by 8 bases and J by 7 bases, with 12 bases of the junction left unmatched. The chain's CDR3 is CASGGTGRRRNEQFF. The CDR3 coding sequence is TGTGCCAGCGGGGGGACAGGGCGGAGGAGGAATGAGCAGTTCTTC.

This clonotype has at least ten counts. This chain joins TRBV27 and TRBJ2-7, with 8 nucleotides matching TRBD2. V shed 5 bases, J shed 0 bases, and the junction held 3 bases outside the gene matches. The CDR3 has 14 residues. Germline V gene sequence: CDR1 MNHEY, CDR2 SMNVEV (reference sequence). CDR3 amino acids: CASSPGLDSYEQYF. CDR3 DNA sequence: TGTGCCAGCAGTCCGGGACTAGACTCCTACGAGCAGTACTTC.

This clonotype appeared many times. The rearrangement joins TRBV28 to TRBJ2-5, with TRBD1 identical over 10 bases. The CDR3 has 16 amino acids. J was trimmed by 2 bases and V by 4 bases; bases with no gene match: 7. From germline, CDR1 is MDHEN and CDR2 SYDVKM. In nucleotides, the CDR3 is TGTGCCAGCAGTTCCCCTTGGACAGGGGGGCAAGAGACCCAGTACTTC. Its protein product is CASSSPWTGGQETQYF. Based on the CDR3 plus reference TRBV28 and TRBJ2-5, the full variable domain is DVKVTQSSRYLVKRTGEKVFLECVQDMDHENMFWYRQDPGLGLRLIYFSYDVKMKEKGDIPEGYSVSREKKERFSLILESASTNQTSMYLCASSSPWTGGQETQYFGPGTRLLVL.

The gene calls are TRBV14 and TRBJ2-4; no reliable D call. From germline, CDR1 is SGHDN and CDR2 FVKESK. The germline V and J ends were trimmed by 1 base and 7 bases, with 8 bases remaining between them. CDR3 length: 13 residues. CDR3 in amino acids: CASSQVVRNIQYF. In DNA form, the CDR3 reads TGTGCCAGCAGCCAAGTGGTGAGGAACATTCAGTACTTC. Full variable domain (outside the CDR3, taken from reference TRBV14 and TRBJ2-4): EAGVTQFPSHSVIEKGQTVTLRCDPISGHDNLYWYRRVMGKEIKFLLHFVKESKQDESGMPNNRFLAERTGGTYSTLKVQPAELEDSGVYFCASSQVVRNIQYFGAGTRLSVL.

This chain connects TRBV7-9 to TRBJ1-2, with 8 nucleotides matching TRBD1. The CDR3 sequence is 14 residues long. Germline CDR1 and CDR2: SEHNR and FQNEAQ (reference sequence). J was trimmed by 3 bases and V by 5 bases; bases with no gene match: 5. This chain's CDR3 is CASSPGQAYYGYTF. The CDR3 DNA reads as TGTGCCAGCAGCCCGGGACAGGCTTACTATGGCTACACCTTC.

The table lists this clonotype with a few counts. This chain joins TRBV4-3 and TRBJ1-1; TRBD1 aligns across 9 bases. Germline trimming cut 1 base from V and 4 bases from J; bases unmatched to any gene: 7. This CDR3 is 16 amino acids long. Germline V gene lookup returns CDR1 LGHNA and CDR2 YSLEER. CDR3 sequence: CASSQGTGAGGTEAFF. CDR3 DNA sequence: TGCGCCAGCAGCCAAGGGACAGGGGCAGGGGGCACTGAAGCTTTCTTT.

In this sample, this clonotype turned up a few times. For the CDR3, the DNA is TGCAGTGCTAGAGATGATCAGAACCAGCGGGGGGGATACAATGAGCAGTTCTTC. It specifies CSARDDQNQRGGYNEQFF. The chain links TRBV20-1 to TRBJ2-1; 10 positions agree with TRBD2. CDR3 size: 18 residues. V was clipped by 0 bases and J by 4 bases; unmatched bases: 12. Germline V gene data show CDR1 as DFQATT and CDR2 as SNEGSKA (reference sequence).

There are a few counts of this clonotype. V gene TRBV7-6 combines with J gene TRBJ2-7, with TRBD2 as a possible D gene (6 bases). CDR1 and CDR2 from the germline V gene are SGHVS and FNYEAQ. The V end lost 3 bases, the J end lost 7 bases, and 19 bases lay between the germline ends. The CDR3 has 15 residues. The CDR3 here is CASSLSGTPWAEQYF. Here the CDR3 DNA reads TGTGCCAGCAGCTTGTCCGGGACTCCCTGGGCGGAGCAGTACTTC.

This clonotype occurred a few times. This rearrangement joins TRBV7-9 to TRBJ1-1; D gene uncertain. The CDR3 runs to 14 residues. Looked up from germline, CDR1 is SEHNR and CDR2 is FQNEAQ (reference sequence). The V and J ends lost 3 bases and 1 base respectively, with 9 bases between them. CDR3 loop: CASSLRRENTEAFF. Written as DNA, the CDR3 is TGTGCCAGCAGCTTGAGGAGGGAGAACACTGAAGCTTTCTTT.

In this sample, this clonotype turned up many times. The chain couples TRBV6-2 or TRBV6-3 to TRBJ1-2; tentatively, D is TRBD1 (5 bases). Germline CDR1 is MNHEY and CDR2 is SVGEGT. Trimming removed 7 bases at V and 4 bases at J, with 10 bases between. This CDR3 spans 12 amino acids. CDR3 amino acids: CASTPDTYGYTF. In nucleotides, the CDR3 is TGTGCCAGCACCCCGGACACCTATGGCTACACCTTC.